These T cell receptor beta chains were read from a single sample in a study of shared clonotypes between healthy human individuals. Clones were read by immunoSEQ multiplex PCR, and TCRdb kept only the in-frame ones, dropping some. In the table there are some 2 million clones, roughly 95% of which are singletons. Source material: naive CD8+ T cells sorted from blood. The receptor set was obtained from a young man in good health. CDR3s include the opening cysteine and the closing phenylalanine or tryptophan.

v_call	cdr3_aa
TRBV15	CATSRRGNDQPQHF
TRBV5-6	CASSLGLMGDYFGNTIYF
TRBV7-9	CASSYPGQGFSEQYF
TRBV7-8	CASSLIGPDSPYGYTF
TRBV7-3	CASSSVAGEYNEQFF
TRBV7-6	CASSLLNSYNEQFF
TRBV6-5	CASSYGAGTYGYTF
TRBV9	CASSVEGSGGSYEQYF
TRBV9	CASSVVSGSGELFF
TRBV25-1	CASSEGLNRGLWTEAFF